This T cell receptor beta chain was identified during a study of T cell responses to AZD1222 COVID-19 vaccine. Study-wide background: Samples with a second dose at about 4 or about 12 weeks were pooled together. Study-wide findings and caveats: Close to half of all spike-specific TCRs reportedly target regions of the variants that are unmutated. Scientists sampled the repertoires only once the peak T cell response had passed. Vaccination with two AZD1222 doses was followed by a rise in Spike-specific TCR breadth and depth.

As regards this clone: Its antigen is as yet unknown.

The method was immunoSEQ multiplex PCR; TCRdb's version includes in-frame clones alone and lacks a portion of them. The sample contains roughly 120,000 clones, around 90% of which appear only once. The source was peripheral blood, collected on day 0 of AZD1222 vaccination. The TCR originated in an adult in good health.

In DNA form, the CDR3 reads TGCAGCGTTGGTGGGGCAGGGAGGGACCAAGAGACCCAGTACTTC. This sequence encodes CSVGGAGRDQETQYF. The V gene is TRBV29-1, the J gene TRBJ2-5, with 7 bases lining up with TRBD2. The CDR3 length is 15 residues. CDR1 and CDR2 (germline): SQVTM, ANQGSEA. V shed 4 bases, J shed 0 bases, and the junction held 8 bases outside the gene matches.